This entry describes one TCR beta chain. TCRdb's table, derived via immunoSEQ multiplex PCR, lists solely in-frame clones and lacks some. Among nearly 110,000 clones listed, over 60% were seen once. This specimen comes from a study of blood T cell repertoires in COVID-19. The CDR3 consists of 16 residues. CDR1 SNHLY and CDR2 FYNNEI come from the germline V gene. J gave up 4 bases and V 7 bases, and 10 bases lay outside the gene matches. The sample comprised peripheral blood. This receptor was identified in a man in his sixties or seventies with acute or convalescent COVID-19. The chain combines TRBV2 with TRBJ2-3; 11 bases are a match to TRBD1. CDR3 DNA sequence: TGTGCCAGCAACCAGGACAGGGGGCGAGGCGCAGATACGCAGTATTTT. This codes for CASNQDRGRGADTQYF.